The following is a TCR beta chain sequence with its context. Its antigen is as yet unknown. The sample belongs to a study of cytomegalovirus exposure and HLA in healthy donors. The study, taken as a whole, reports: Likely technical artifact: a cluster of highly shared sequence variants. Presence/absence comparisons presumed near-even sequencing depth among donors. Because they were indistinguishable, some V segments, including TRBV6-2 and TRBV6-3, were excluded. At a 0.05 false discovery rate, a later analysis found some 18,000 TCR beta sequences to be associated with HLA alleles.

The CDR3 contains 17 residues. Germline-derived CDR1 and CDR2 are SGHTA and FQGNSA. The ends were cut back, 4 bases at V and 1 base at J, with 19 bases in the middle. The PCR employed 60 Vbeta primers together with 13 Jbeta primers. The method was immunoSEQ multiplex PCR; TCRdb's version includes in-frame clones alone and lacks a portion of them. The table has over 120,000 clones, about three quarters seen once. The TCR sequence derives from a male donor in good health and CMV-seronegative. Input material: PBMCs. The rearrangement uses TRBV7-2 and TRBJ2-5; D is possibly TRBD2 (6 bases). The CDR3 here is CASSSLAGSGIQETQYF. The CDR3, as DNA: TGTGCCAGCAGCTCGCTGGCGGGGTCGGGAATCCAAGAGACCCAGTACTTC.